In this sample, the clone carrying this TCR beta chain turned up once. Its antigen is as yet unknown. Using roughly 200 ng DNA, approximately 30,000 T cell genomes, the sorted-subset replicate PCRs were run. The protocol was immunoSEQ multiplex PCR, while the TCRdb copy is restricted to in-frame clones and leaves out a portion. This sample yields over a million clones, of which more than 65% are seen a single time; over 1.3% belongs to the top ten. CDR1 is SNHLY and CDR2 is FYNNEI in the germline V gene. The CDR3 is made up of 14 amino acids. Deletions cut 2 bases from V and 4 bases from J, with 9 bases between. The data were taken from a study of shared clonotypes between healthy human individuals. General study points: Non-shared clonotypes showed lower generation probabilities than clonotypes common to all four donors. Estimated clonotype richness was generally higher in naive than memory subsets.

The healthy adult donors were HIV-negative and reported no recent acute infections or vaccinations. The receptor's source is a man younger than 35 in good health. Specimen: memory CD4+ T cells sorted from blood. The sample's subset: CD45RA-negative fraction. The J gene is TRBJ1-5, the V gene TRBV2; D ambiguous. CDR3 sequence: CASSEIRNNQPQHF. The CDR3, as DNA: TGTGCCAGCAGTGAAATCAGGAATAATCAGCCCCAGCATTTT.